Listed below are T cell receptor beta chains from one sample, sequenced in a study of cytomegalovirus exposure and HLA in healthy donors. Sequencing was performed with immunoSEQ multiplex PCR; in TCRdb, only in-frame clones are kept and a portion is missing. The table lists approximately 140,000 clones, around 79% of them singletons, with under 4% in the top ten. Sequences were obtained from PBMCs. These receptors all stem from a human donor in good health. Each CDR3 is given with its conserved first and last residue. D genes are given only for firm matches. The size of a clone is reported for some rows only, either as once, few or many, or as a class for expanded clones.

cdr3_nt: TGTGCCAGCAGCCCCTATTGGGCCACTGAAGCTTTCTTT
cdr3_aa: CASSPYWATEAFF
j_call: TRBJ1-1
d_call: -
v_call: TRBV7-9
clone_size: -

cdr3_nt: TGTGCCAGCAGCTGGAGGTCTGGGGGACGCGGGGCAGCAGATACGCAGTATTTT
cdr3_aa: CASSWRSGGRGAADTQYF
j_call: TRBJ2-3
d_call: -
v_call: TRBV5-6
clone_size: -

cdr3_nt: TGTGCCACCCATCCAGGGGGGCGAGAGACTGAAGCTTTCTTT
cdr3_aa: CATHPGGRETEAFF
j_call: TRBJ1-1
d_call: TRBD1
v_call: TRBV2
clone_size: -

cdr3_nt: TGTGCCACCAGCAGAGACGGACTAGCGGGGAACACCGGGGAGCTGTTTTTT
cdr3_aa: CATSRDGLAGNTGELFF
j_call: TRBJ2-2
d_call: TRBD2
v_call: TRBV15
clone_size: -

cdr3_nt: TGCGCCAGCAGCCGCGAAGAGGGGGCCGGGGAGCTGTTTTTT
cdr3_aa: CASSREEGAGELFF
j_call: TRBJ2-2
d_call: -
v_call: TRBV4-1
clone_size: -

cdr3_nt: TGTGCCAGCAGTGCGGAGCGGATCCAAGAGACCCAGTACTTC
cdr3_aa: CASSAERIQETQYF
j_call: TRBJ2-5
d_call: -
v_call: TRBV2
clone_size: -

cdr3_nt: TGTGCCAGCAGCTTTTTAACAGGTTCCGGTACTGAAGCTTTCTTT
cdr3_aa: CASSFLTGSGTEAFF
j_call: TRBJ1-1
d_call: -
v_call: TRBV7-2
clone_size: few

cdr3_nt: TGTGCCAGCAGGAGGCCAGGGGAGGGGGGTCAGCCCCAGCATTTT
cdr3_aa: CASRRPGEGGQPQHF
j_call: TRBJ1-5
d_call: -
v_call: TRBV6-1
clone_size: once

cdr3_nt: TGTGCCAGCAGTTTAGACGGGGTTTTCACTGAAGCTTTCTTT
cdr3_aa: CASSLDGVFTEAFF
j_call: TRBJ1-1
d_call: -
v_call: TRBV27
clone_size: few

cdr3_nt: TGTGCCAGCAGCCGAACTAGCGGGGGGGTGCACACAGATACGCAGTATTTT
cdr3_aa: CASSRTSGGVHTDTQYF
j_call: TRBJ2-3
d_call: TRBD2
v_call: TRBV7-9
clone_size: -

cdr3_nt: TGCGCCAGCAGCTTGCCGGGACAGGAAAACATTCAGTACTTC
cdr3_aa: CASSLPGQENIQYF
j_call: TRBJ2-4
d_call: TRBD1
v_call: TRBV5-1
clone_size: -

cdr3_nt: TGTGCTAGTGGCCCTGGGGGCGAGCGGCAAGAGACCCAGTACTTC
cdr3_aa: CASGPGGERQETQYF
j_call: TRBJ2-5
d_call: -
v_call: TRBV12-5
clone_size: -

cdr3_nt: TGTGCCAGCACCACCCGGACAGGGGGCGGCCAGCCCCAGCATTTT
cdr3_aa: CASTTRTGGGQPQHF
j_call: TRBJ1-5
d_call: TRBD1
v_call: TRBV2
clone_size: -

cdr3_nt: TGTGCCACCAGCACCGTATCCTCTGGGGCCAACGTCCTGACTTTC
cdr3_aa: CATSTVSSGANVLTF
j_call: TRBJ2-6
d_call: -
v_call: TRBV15
clone_size: -

cdr3_nt: TGTGCCAGCAAACTTGTTGGACAGGAGGGAGAGACCCAGTACTTC
cdr3_aa: CASKLVGQEGETQYF
j_call: TRBJ2-5
d_call: -
v_call: TRBV6-5
clone_size: -

cdr3_nt: TGTGCCAGCAGCTGGGTCGGACAGGGTCCCTGGGGGACTGAAGCTTTCTTT
cdr3_aa: CASSWVGQGPWGTEAFF
j_call: TRBJ1-1
d_call: TRBD1
v_call: TRBV5-5
clone_size: few

cdr3_nt: TGTGCCAGCAGCTTAGAAGTTACCGGGGGGTTTTATAATTCACCCCTCCACTTT
cdr3_aa: CASSLEVTGGFYNSPLHF
j_call: TRBJ1-6
d_call: -
v_call: TRBV7-8
clone_size: -

cdr3_nt: TGTGCCAGCAGCTTAAGCGGCGGGAGTATCTACGAGCAGTACTTC
cdr3_aa: CASSLSGGSIYEQYF
j_call: TRBJ2-7
d_call: TRBD2
v_call: TRBV7-9
clone_size: -

cdr3_nt: TGTGCCAGTAGTATGCGAGGTGGGCCGGGGACAGATACGCAGTATTTT
cdr3_aa: CASSMRGGPGTDTQYF
j_call: TRBJ2-3
d_call: -
v_call: TRBV19
clone_size: -

cdr3_nt: TGTGCCAGCAGTTACTCGTCAGGGCCGGTGAACACTGAAGCTTTCTTT
cdr3_aa: CASSYSSGPVNTEAFF
j_call: TRBJ1-1
d_call: -
v_call: TRBV6-5
clone_size: few

cdr3_nt: TGTGCCTGGAGGGGGACTGCGAACACCGGGGAGCTGTTTTTT
cdr3_aa: CAWRGTANTGELFF
j_call: TRBJ2-2
d_call: -
v_call: TRBV30
clone_size: few

cdr3_nt: TGTGCCAGTAGTATGGGCTCGGGCGGGAGCAATCAGCCCCAGCATTTT
cdr3_aa: CASSMGSGGSNQPQHF
j_call: TRBJ1-5
d_call: -
v_call: TRBV19
clone_size: -

cdr3_nt: TGTGCCAGCAGCTTGGGACTAGCGGGCGTCCCTGCCCAAGAGACCCAGTACTTC
cdr3_aa: CASSLGLAGVPAQETQYF
j_call: TRBJ2-5
d_call: TRBD2
v_call: TRBV5-4
clone_size: -

cdr3_nt: TGTGCCAGCAGCCCCCGGGTCCAGCTACTTCGCACCGAAGCTTTCTTT
cdr3_aa: CASSPRVQLLRTEAFF
j_call: TRBJ1-1
d_call: -
v_call: TRBV14
clone_size: -

cdr3_nt: TGTGCCAGCAGCTTAGGGGAGGGGTTGTACCAAGAGACCCAGTACTTC
cdr3_aa: CASSLGEGLYQETQYF
j_call: TRBJ2-5
d_call: TRBD2
v_call: TRBV7-9
clone_size: -

cdr3_nt: TGCGCCAGCAGCCAAATTGCGGTGTCCAAAAACATTCAGTACTTC
cdr3_aa: CASSQIAVSKNIQYF
j_call: TRBJ2-4
d_call: -
v_call: TRBV4-1
clone_size: -

cdr3_nt: TGCGCCAGCACTAAACTAGCGGTAGATTCCTACGAGCAGTACTTC
cdr3_aa: CASTKLAVDSYEQYF
j_call: TRBJ2-7
d_call: TRBD2
v_call: TRBV10-2
clone_size: -

cdr3_nt: TGTGCCAGTAGCAGGACAGATACGCAGTATTTT
cdr3_aa: CASSRTDTQYF
j_call: TRBJ2-3
d_call: -
v_call: TRBV19
clone_size: -

cdr3_nt: TGTGCCAGCAGTACAGGGGTTAATCAGCCCCAGCATTTT
cdr3_aa: CASSTGVNQPQHF
j_call: TRBJ1-5
d_call: TRBD1
v_call: TRBV27
clone_size: -

cdr3_nt: TGCGCCAGCAGGGACCGGGACAGGGGGTTGAACACTGAAGCTTTCTTT
cdr3_aa: CASRDRDRGLNTEAFF
j_call: TRBJ1-1
d_call: TRBD1
v_call: TRBV10-2
clone_size: -

cdr3_nt: TGTGCCAGCAGCTCCTTAGGAGGGGGGGGCCGGGAGCTGTTTTTT
cdr3_aa: CASSSLGGGGRELFF
j_call: TRBJ2-2
d_call: -
v_call: TRBV11-2
clone_size: once

cdr3_nt: TGTGCCAGCAGTTACAAGGCGGGGGGGAAAGAGCAGTACTTC
cdr3_aa: CASSYKAGGKEQYF
j_call: TRBJ2-7
d_call: TRBD2
v_call: TRBV6-5
clone_size: -

cdr3_nt: TGTGCCAGCAGAGACTTCCTCTCGGGCAGGAGGTCTGGAAACACCATATATTTT
cdr3_aa: CASRDFLSGRRSGNTIYF
j_call: TRBJ1-3
d_call: -
v_call: TRBV6-4
clone_size: -

cdr3_nt: TGTGCCAGCTCACAGACGACAGGGGGGTACAATGAGCAGTTCTTC
cdr3_aa: CASSQTTGGYNEQFF
j_call: TRBJ2-1
d_call: TRBD1
v_call: TRBV18
clone_size: -

cdr3_nt: TGTGCCAGCAGCAACGGACTAGCGGGCACCGGGGAGCTGTTTTTT
cdr3_aa: CASSNGLAGTGELFF
j_call: TRBJ2-2
d_call: TRBD2
v_call: TRBV7-2
clone_size: -

cdr3_nt: TGTGCCAGCAGCCTATCCGGGAGCTATGGCTACACCTTC
cdr3_aa: CASSLSGSYGYTF
j_call: TRBJ1-2
d_call: -
v_call: TRBV6-5
clone_size: -

cdr3_nt: TGTGCCAGCAGCCGCTACAGGGGTAGCTACGAGCAGTACTTC
cdr3_aa: CASSRYRGSYEQYF
j_call: TRBJ2-7
d_call: TRBD1
v_call: TRBV11-3
clone_size: -

cdr3_nt: TGTGCCAGCAGTCAAAACTCCTACAATGAGCAGTTCTTC
cdr3_aa: CASSQNSYNEQFF
j_call: TRBJ2-1
d_call: -
v_call: TRBV28
clone_size: few

cdr3_nt: TGTGCCAGTAGTATAGATTCCGGGGGGGCAGATACGCAGTATTTT
cdr3_aa: CASSIDSGGADTQYF
j_call: TRBJ2-3
d_call: TRBD2
v_call: TRBV19
clone_size: -

cdr3_nt: TGTGCCAGCCGCAAGGGAATGGCGGGGTATGGCTACACCTTC
cdr3_aa: CASRKGMAGYGYTF
j_call: TRBJ1-2
d_call: -
v_call: TRBV11-2
clone_size: -

cdr3_nt: TGCGCCAGCAGACCCCGGGGGACAGGAGGTTCTGCCTATGGCTACACCTTC
cdr3_aa: CASRPRGTGGSAYGYTF
j_call: TRBJ1-2
d_call: TRBD1
v_call: TRBV5-1
clone_size: few

cdr3_nt: TGTGCCAGCAGCCGCTCGGGACAACGAATAGCCAAAAACATTCAGTACTTC
cdr3_aa: CASSRSGQRIAKNIQYF
j_call: TRBJ2-4
d_call: -
v_call: TRBV4-2
clone_size: -

cdr3_nt: TGTGCCAGCAGCCCCGACAGAGATCAGCCCCAGCATTTT
cdr3_aa: CASSPDRDQPQHF
j_call: TRBJ1-5
d_call: -
v_call: TRBV7-2
clone_size: -

cdr3_nt: TGTGCCAGTAGTCCGACCCCGGGGACAGATACGCAGTATTTT
cdr3_aa: CASSPTPGTDTQYF
j_call: TRBJ2-3
d_call: -
v_call: TRBV19
clone_size: -

cdr3_nt: TGTGCCTGGAGGACAGGGGTTTTTGCCCCTGAAGCTTTCTTT
cdr3_aa: CAWRTGVFAPEAFF
j_call: TRBJ1-1
d_call: TRBD1
v_call: TRBV30
clone_size: -

cdr3_nt: TGTGCCAGCAGCCCCCGCGTGGGGGCGCATGAGCAGTTCTTC
cdr3_aa: CASSPRVGAHEQFF
j_call: TRBJ2-1
d_call: -
v_call: TRBV7-2
clone_size: -

cdr3_nt: TGTGCCAGCAGTGTACTGGGACAGGCAAACACTGAAGCTTTCTTT
cdr3_aa: CASSVLGQANTEAFF
j_call: TRBJ1-1
d_call: TRBD1
v_call: TRBV2
clone_size: -

cdr3_nt: TGTGCCAGCAGCTTATCGTCAGGCGGACTGGCTGGAAACACCATATATTTT
cdr3_aa: CASSLSSGGLAGNTIYF
j_call: TRBJ1-3
d_call: -
v_call: TRBV11-2
clone_size: few

cdr3_nt: TGTGCCATCAGCCAGGGGGGGACAGGGGGCTTGTATGAGCAGTTCTTC
cdr3_aa: CAISQGGTGGLYEQFF
j_call: TRBJ2-1
d_call: TRBD1
v_call: TRBV10-3
clone_size: -

cdr3_nt: TGTGCCAGCAGTAAACCGGGACAGGGTATAGAGGAGCAGTACTTC
cdr3_aa: CASSKPGQGIEEQYF
j_call: TRBJ2-7
d_call: TRBD1
v_call: TRBV27
clone_size: -

cdr3_nt: TGTGCCAGCAGCCCTAAGGGGGGGAACACCGGGGAGCTGTTTTTT
cdr3_aa: CASSPKGGNTGELFF
j_call: TRBJ2-2
d_call: -
v_call: TRBV7-2
clone_size: -

cdr3_nt: TGTGCCAGCAGCTTTCTTAGCGGGATCTCCTACAATGAGCAGTTCTTC
cdr3_aa: CASSFLSGISYNEQFF
j_call: TRBJ2-1
d_call: TRBD2
v_call: TRBV7-2
clone_size: once